This TCR beta chain originates from a study of Ad26.COV2.S vaccination and SARS-CoV-2 variants. Only in-frame clones appear in the TCRdb table, and some are missing; sequencing was by immunoSEQ multiplex PCR. The table lists 350,000 to 450,000 clones, approximately 81% of them singletons, with around 3.3% in the top ten. The treatment here: 15 to 20 received Ad26.COV2.S at low or high dose, single or two shots; about 5 received placebo; per-sample allocation not given. On day 63 after the first injection, vaccine and placebo recipients gave samples. The V gene lost 3 bases and the J gene lost 7 bases, with 18 bases spanning the gap. The CDR3 runs to 15 residues. The germline gives CDR1 MNHEY, CDR2 SVGEGT.

This sequence originates from a person between 18 and 65 years old who received the Ad26.COV2.S COVID-19 vaccine or a placebo. The chain uses TRBV6-2 or TRBV6-3 and TRBJ2-5; D may match TRBD1 or TRBD2 (5 bases each). This material consisted of peripheral blood, taken in a trial of Ad26.COV2.S vaccine versus placebo. CDR3 coding DNA: TGTGCCAGCAGTTATCTGGGACCCAACGCGGGGACCCAGTACTTC. It yields the protein CASSYLGPNAGTQYF.